This T cell receptor (beta chain) emerged from a study of cytomegalovirus exposure and HLA in healthy donors (dated by TCRdb to about 2017). At the level of the whole study: An earlier analysis of 587 of the donors reported about 300 Gb of sequence data and 95 million to 120 million unique TCR beta sequences obtained from about 170 million T cells. An early release covering about 600 HLA-typed donors comprised about 320 gigabases of sequencing data and roughly 85 million unique TCR sequences. Among the 398 genotyped donors, around 81% belonged to the genetic ancestry cluster associated with self-reported Caucasian donors. The study aimed to test whether cataloging public T cell receptors could reveal signatures of past pathogen exposure. The study profiled the T cell repertoires of 500 to 800 subjects by immunosequencing and related them to cytomegalovirus serostatus. A separate validation cohort of over 95 different subjects was used in addition to the roughly 670-subject first cohort. To predict cytomegalovirus infection status, the study brought together high-throughput TCR immunosequencing, statistical association of individual TCRs with disease status, and machine learning. A later analysis re-examined previously published TCR beta repertoires from hundreds of donors and added high-resolution HLA genotyping to investigate patterns of TCR occurrence. Rather than using new phenotypic data, the later analysis identified candidate immune exposures from TCR beta sequences and from how often those sequences occurred across donors. To decide whether each TCR beta V gene segment behaved as functional or pseudogenic, an earlier analysis of some 600 of the donors relied on high-throughput TCR beta sequencing. Donor age, sex, ethnicity and CMV serostatus were compiled alongside the repertoire data. In a later genetic analysis, genome-wide SNP genotypes for 398 of the 666 donors were used, and that subset was treated as a discovery cohort. Every discovery cohort repertoire had been produced on one sequencing platform. HLA typing covered class I and class II loci at four-digit resolution. The number of typed donors differed by locus: about 620-630 for A, B, C, DRB1 and DQB1; approximately 520 for DQA1; around 610 for DPA1; and 400 to 480 for DPB1. About five DR-DQ haplotypes were handled as single units for association and clustering, since linkage in the cohort was strong. Among 398 genotyped donors of the cohort, an average of around 240,000 unique TCR beta nucleotide sequences were sequenced per donor, around a sixth of them non-productive. Results and caveats for the whole study, not just this receptor: A total of 150 to 200 TCR beta chains were listed by the study as associated with cytomegalovirus. At a false discovery rate of 0.05, a later analysis linked 15,000 to 20,000 TCR beta sequences to specific HLA alleles. The earlier analysis of approximately 590 of the donors excluded over 15 rarely observed V segments, including chromosome 9 orphons, because counts were too low. This cohort had only TCR beta chains sequenced, and the lack of alpha or paired-chain data limited which features could be detected. An earlier analysis of approximately 590 of the donors showed that most TCR beta V segments appeared in productive rearrangements either about 90% or about 30% of the time, which broadly matched IMGT annotations. Some IMGT-functional V segments, including TRBV6-2 and TRBV6-3, could not be told apart with the 87-base-pair reads, so those segments were excluded. Because HLA typing was missing for some donors at each locus, association tests included only the typed subset. A few of the identified cytomegalovirus-associated TCR beta chains were confirmed in vitro to be specific for cytomegalovirus antigens. CMV serostatus was the only immune exposure information available for the cohort. An association between a missense DCLRE1C variant and V-gene and J-gene trimming of TCR beta chains was found in a later genetic analysis and replicated in an independent cohort. A later genetic analysis reported fewer N-insertions in productive TCRs among donors in an Asian-associated ancestry cluster than the roughly 700-donor mean. Presence/absence analyses assumed roughly uniform sequencing depth across donors, an assumption that may not hold. The classifier was reported to diagnose cytomegalovirus status with high specificity and sensitivity in both the original and validation cohorts. A further reported finding was that TCR beta sequences accurately predicted the HLA-A and HLA-B alleles for most subjects in the first cohort. Assigning TCR associations to individual alleles was difficult when HLA alleles, especially DR and DQ, strongly co-occurred. In a later analysis, most CMV-associated TCR beta chains were found to appear HLA-restricted, with HLA associations seemingly driven largely by CMV exposure. It was suggested by the authors that the approach could potentially be generalized to other disease states and immunological phenotypes. According to a later analysis, parvovirus B19, influenza, CMV and Epstein-Barr virus appeared linked to several top co-occurrence clusters. Most TCR sequences were observed very rarely across donors, whereas some public TCRs were present in many individuals. Correlated functional status among segregating V segments might be attributable to linkage disequilibrium, but an unknown experimental factor could not be ruled out. A cluster of highly shared sequence variants was judged likely to be a technical artifact of the sequencing pipeline. Compared with equally common non-associated chains, HLA-associated TCR beta chains in a later analysis were more clonally expanded and had lower generation probabilities. A later analysis found that TCR association rates varied across HLA loci, with DRB1 alleles showing the most associated TCRs and HLA-C alleles the fewest.

The CDR3 numbers 13 residues from cysteine through phenylalanine. Just CDR3 DNA is preserved here, 39 bases in frame from base 1. Taken from the germline V gene, the CDR1 and CDR2 loops are MDHEN and SYDVKM. Between the V and J ends, shortened by 5 bases and 4 bases respectively, the junction contains 11 bases. To prepare the library, the immunoSEQ multiplex PCR assay was applied. For the multiplex PCR, a mixture combining 60 forward primers for TCR Vbeta segments and 13 reverse primers for TCR Jbeta segments was used. The CDR3 region of rearranged TCR beta genes was amplified from genomic DNA with a multiplex PCR assay. On the Illumina HiSeq System, the amplified TCR beta libraries were sequenced as 87-base-pair reads. The paper's processing steps were these. In a later analysis, 70 million to 95 million unique TCR beta chains were counted across the 650 to 700 repertoires, and roughly 11 million of these chains were shared by at least two donors. A nearest-neighbor algorithm error-corrected the raw reads and collapsed the reads into unique sequences, merging closely related sequences to remove PCR and sequencing errors. To assign V, D and J gene segments, CDR3 sequences were aligned to IMGT reference sequences. Each retained sequence needed at least a six-nucleotide match to both a V gene segment and a J gene segment. Rearrangements were called productive when the CDR3 lacked stop codons and stayed in frame with V and J; all others were non-productive. Following IMGT convention, CDR3 was defined as the stretch from the second conserved V-encoded cysteine to the conserved J-encoded phenylalanine. Sequences without an unambiguous match to a single V gene segment were excluded from the earlier analysis of about 600 of the donors. An earlier analysis of fewer than 650 of the donors classified V segments as functional when productive rearrangements were above 56.7% and as segregating when the standard deviation between donors was above 5%. A statistical classification framework was built for diagnosing cytomegalovirus status from the catalog of TCR beta chain sequences. A later analysis assigned V and J genes by comparing TCR nucleotide sequences with IMGT/GENE-DB human TR gene sequences. Using the TCRdist pipeline, a later analysis assigned CDR3 sequences along with most-parsimonious VDJ recombination scenarios. A later analysis defined each TCR beta chain by its CDR3 amino acid sequence plus V-gene family, and excluded reads lacking a unique V-gene family. In a later analysis, several hundred highly shared, low-generation-probability nucleotide sequences were removed to address suspected cross-contamination and a sequencing artifact. In a later analysis, a clonal expansion index for each public chain was calculated from normalized within-repertoire ranks of inferred template counts. In a later analysis, generation probabilities were computed with a VDJ recombination model fitted to out-of-frame rearrangements, and the resulting probabilities were checked against IGoR. In a later analysis, hypergeometric tests were used to score TCR-TCR, TCR-HLA and TCR-CMV co-occurrence, with a repertoire-size bias correction applied to TCR pairs. To estimate false discovery rates, a later analysis permuted the HLA or CMV assignments 20 times. In a later analysis, co-occurring TCRs were grouped with DBSCAN, and TCRdist sequence similarity was added when clustering was performed within HLA-allele-positive subsets. For co-occurrence clustering, repertoires with fewer than 30,000 or more than 120,000 public chains were excluded, along with five or six repertoires with anomalous nucleotide sharing. TCRdb obtained this table from immuneACCESS and retained in-frame rearrangements with V and J assigned. These tables miss some clones; where compared with another copy, unresolved V genes account for less than half of the shortfall, and the remainder is unexplained. That table gives V, J and clone size, and the DNA gave D and trimming. The sample table lists approximately 290,000 clones, about four fifths of them with a count of one. The ten most abundant clones make up about 0.3% of the sample.

In regard to this clone: Its target antigen remains unknown. The sample holds no much larger clone one base away, and base qualities are not on file.

The cohort was made up of roughly 670 healthy bone marrow donors. At the time of sampling, all cohort members were nominally healthy, though unrecorded immune exposures were likely present. The donor tested CMV seronegative and was one of the 352 seronegative cohort members. Every donor gave a peripheral blood sample, and the peripheral blood mononuclear cells from that sample were used for TCR beta sequencing. The Qiagen DNeasy Blood Extraction Kit was used to extract genomic DNA from the blood cell samples. This receptor was taken from a girl aged 2 to 10 in good health and CMV-seronegative. This chain is built from TRBV28 and TRBJ1-1, with TRBD1 perhaps the D gene, on 5 matching bases. The specimen was PBMCs. CDR3 loop: CASSQGLSTEAFF. The nucleotide sequence is given as TGTGCCAGCAGTCAGGGATTGAGCACTGAAGCTTTCTTT.